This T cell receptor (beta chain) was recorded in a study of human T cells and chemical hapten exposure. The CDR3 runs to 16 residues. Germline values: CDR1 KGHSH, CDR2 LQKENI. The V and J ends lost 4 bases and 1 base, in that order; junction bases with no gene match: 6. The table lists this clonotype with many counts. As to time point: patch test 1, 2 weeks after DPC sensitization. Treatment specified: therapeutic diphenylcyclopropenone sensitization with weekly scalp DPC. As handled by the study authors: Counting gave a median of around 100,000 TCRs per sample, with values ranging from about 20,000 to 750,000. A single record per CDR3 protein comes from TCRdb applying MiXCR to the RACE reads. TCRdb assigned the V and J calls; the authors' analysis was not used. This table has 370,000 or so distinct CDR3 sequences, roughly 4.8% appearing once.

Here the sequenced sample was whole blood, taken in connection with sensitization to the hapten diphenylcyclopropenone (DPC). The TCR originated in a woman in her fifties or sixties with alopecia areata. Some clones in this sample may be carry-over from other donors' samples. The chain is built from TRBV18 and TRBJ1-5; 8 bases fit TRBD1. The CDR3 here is CASSQGQVQSNQPQHF. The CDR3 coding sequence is TGTGCCAGCTCACAGGGACAGGTCCAAAGCAATCAGCCCCAGCATTTT.